This TCR beta chain emerged from a study of cytomegalovirus exposure and HLA in healthy donors. PCR employed 60 Vbeta and 13 Jbeta primers. The protocol was immunoSEQ multiplex PCR, while the TCRdb copy is restricted to in-frame clones and leaves out a portion. The sample contains about 190,000 clones, around 67% of which appear only once. Germline CDR1 reads SGHNT; CDR2 reads YYREEE (reference sequence). The CDR3 covers 12 residues. With 4 bases removed from V and 8 bases from J, the gap between germline ends came to 10 bases. The sample was PBMCs. The chain combines TRBV5-4 with TRBJ2-1, with D perhaps matching TRBD2 (5 bases). The sequence came from a woman aged 25 to 39 in good health and CMV-seropositive. This CDR3 is CASSGRSDEQFF. In DNA, the CDR3 is TGTGCCAGCAGCGGACGTAGCGATGAGCAGTTCTTC.